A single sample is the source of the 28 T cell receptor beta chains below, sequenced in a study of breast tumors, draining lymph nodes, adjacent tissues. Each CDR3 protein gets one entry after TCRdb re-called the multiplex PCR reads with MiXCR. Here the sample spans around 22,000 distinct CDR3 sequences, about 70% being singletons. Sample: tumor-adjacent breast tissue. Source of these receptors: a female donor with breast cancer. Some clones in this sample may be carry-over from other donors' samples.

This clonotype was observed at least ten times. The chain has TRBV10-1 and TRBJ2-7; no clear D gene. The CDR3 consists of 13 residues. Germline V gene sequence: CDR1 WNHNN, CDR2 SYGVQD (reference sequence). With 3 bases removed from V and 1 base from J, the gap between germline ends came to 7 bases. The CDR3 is CASSDGSSYEQYF. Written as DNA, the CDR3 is TGCGCCAGCAGTGATGGCAGTTCCTACGAGCAGTACTTC.

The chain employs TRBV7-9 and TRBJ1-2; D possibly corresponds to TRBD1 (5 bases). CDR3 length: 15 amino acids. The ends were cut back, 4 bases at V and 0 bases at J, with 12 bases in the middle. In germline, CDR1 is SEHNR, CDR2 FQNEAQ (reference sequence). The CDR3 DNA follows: TGTGCCAGCAGCTCTAGGACATCTTCTAACTATGGCTACACCTTC. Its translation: CASSSRTSSNYGYTF.

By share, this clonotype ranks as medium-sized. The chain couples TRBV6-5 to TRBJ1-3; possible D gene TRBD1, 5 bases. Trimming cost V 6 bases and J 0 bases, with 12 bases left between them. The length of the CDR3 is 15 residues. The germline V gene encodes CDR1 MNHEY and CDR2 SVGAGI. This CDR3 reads CASSKGRSSGNTIYF. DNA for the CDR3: TGTGCCAGCAGCAAGGGACGGAGCTCTGGAAACACCATATATTTT.

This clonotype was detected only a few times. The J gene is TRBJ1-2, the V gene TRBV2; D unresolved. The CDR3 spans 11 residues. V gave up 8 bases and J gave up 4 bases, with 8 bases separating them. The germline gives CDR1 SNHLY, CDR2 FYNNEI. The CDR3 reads CASDNSYGYTF. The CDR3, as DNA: TGTGCCAGCGACAACAGCTATGGCTACACCTTC.

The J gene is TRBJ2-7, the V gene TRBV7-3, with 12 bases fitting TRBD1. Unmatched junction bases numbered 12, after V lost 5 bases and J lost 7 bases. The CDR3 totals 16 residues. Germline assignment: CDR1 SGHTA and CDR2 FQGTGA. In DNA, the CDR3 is TGTGCCAGCAGCATCACTCCGGGACAGGGGGCTGTGGAGCAGTACTTC. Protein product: CASSITPGQGAVEQYF.

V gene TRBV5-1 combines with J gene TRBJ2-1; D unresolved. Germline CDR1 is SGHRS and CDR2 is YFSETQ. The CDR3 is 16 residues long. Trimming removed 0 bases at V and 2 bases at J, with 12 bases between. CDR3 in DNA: TGCGCCAGCAGCTTGGTCGGGCCCAGTCCCTACAATGAGCAGTTCTTC. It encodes CASSLVGPSPYNEQFF.

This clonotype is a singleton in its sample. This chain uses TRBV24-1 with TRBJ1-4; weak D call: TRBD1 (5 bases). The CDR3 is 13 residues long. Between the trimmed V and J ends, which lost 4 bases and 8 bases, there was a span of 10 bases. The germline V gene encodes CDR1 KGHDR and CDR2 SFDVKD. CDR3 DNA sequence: TGTGCCACCAGTGAGGGGACGGGAGAAAAACTGTTTTTT. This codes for CATSEGTGEKLFF.

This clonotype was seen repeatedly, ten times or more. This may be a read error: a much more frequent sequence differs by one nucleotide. CDR3 amino acids: CASSFNSGSQETQHF. The DNA of the CDR3 is TGTGCCAGCAGCTTTAATAGCGGGAGCCAAGAGACCCAGCACTTC. The chain couples TRBV7-2 to TRBJ2-5, with TRBD2 matching over 9 bases. Germline V gene sequence: CDR1 SGHTA, CDR2 FQGNSA. This CDR3 is 15 amino acids long.

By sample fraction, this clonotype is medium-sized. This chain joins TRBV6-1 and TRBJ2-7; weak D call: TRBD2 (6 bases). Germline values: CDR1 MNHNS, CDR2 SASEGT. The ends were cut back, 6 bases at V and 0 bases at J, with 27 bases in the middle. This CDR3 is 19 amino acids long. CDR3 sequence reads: CASRPSEWLGTTLSYEQYF. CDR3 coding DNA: TGTGCCAGCAGGCCTAGCGAGTGGTTGGGGACGACCCTCTCCTACGAGCAGTACTTC.

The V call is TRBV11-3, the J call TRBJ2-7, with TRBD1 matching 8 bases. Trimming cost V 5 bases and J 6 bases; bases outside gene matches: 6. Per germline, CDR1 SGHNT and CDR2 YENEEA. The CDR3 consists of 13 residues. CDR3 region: CASSVRTGSEQYF. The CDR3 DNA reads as TGTGCCAGCAGCGTGAGGACAGGGAGCGAGCAGTACTTC.

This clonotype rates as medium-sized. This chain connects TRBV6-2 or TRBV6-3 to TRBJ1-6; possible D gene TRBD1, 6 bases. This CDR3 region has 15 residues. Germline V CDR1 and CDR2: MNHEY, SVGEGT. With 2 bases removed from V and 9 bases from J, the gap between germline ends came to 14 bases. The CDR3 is CASSYELTGSSPLHF. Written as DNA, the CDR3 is TGTGCCAGCAGTTACGAGCTGACAGGCTCTTCACCCCTCCACTTT.

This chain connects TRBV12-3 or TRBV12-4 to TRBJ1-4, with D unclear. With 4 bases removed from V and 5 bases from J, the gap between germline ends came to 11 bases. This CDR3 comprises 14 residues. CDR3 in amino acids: CASSSRRSNEKLFF. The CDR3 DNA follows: TGTGCCAGCAGTTCGCGACGGTCAAATGAAAAACTGTTTTTT.

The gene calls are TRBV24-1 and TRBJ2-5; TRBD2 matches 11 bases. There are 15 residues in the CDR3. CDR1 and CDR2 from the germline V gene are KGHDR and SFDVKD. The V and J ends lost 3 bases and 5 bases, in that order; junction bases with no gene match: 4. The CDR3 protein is CATSDRASGRETQYF. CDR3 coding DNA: TGTGCCACCAGTGATAGGGCTAGCGGGAGGGAGACCCAGTACTTC.

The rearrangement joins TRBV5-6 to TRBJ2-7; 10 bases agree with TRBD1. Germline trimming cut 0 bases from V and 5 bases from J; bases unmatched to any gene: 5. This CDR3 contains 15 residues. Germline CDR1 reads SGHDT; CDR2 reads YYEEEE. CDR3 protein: CASSLGQGASDEQYF. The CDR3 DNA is TGTGCCAGCAGCTTGGGACAGGGGGCCAGCGACGAGCAGTACTTC.

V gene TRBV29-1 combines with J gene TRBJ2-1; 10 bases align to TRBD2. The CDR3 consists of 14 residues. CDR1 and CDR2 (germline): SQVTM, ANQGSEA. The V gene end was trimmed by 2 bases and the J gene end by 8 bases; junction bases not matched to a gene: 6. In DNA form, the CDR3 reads TGCAGCGTTGAATCGAGCGGGGGGGTATATGAGCAGTTCTTC. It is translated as CSVESSGGVYEQFF.

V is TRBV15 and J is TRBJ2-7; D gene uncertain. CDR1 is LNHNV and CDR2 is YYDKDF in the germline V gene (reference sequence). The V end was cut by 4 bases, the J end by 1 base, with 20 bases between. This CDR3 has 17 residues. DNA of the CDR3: TGTGCCACCAGCACTTCTGCTGCGGCGACCCCTTCCTACGAGCAGTACTTC. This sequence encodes CATSTSAAATPSYEQYF.

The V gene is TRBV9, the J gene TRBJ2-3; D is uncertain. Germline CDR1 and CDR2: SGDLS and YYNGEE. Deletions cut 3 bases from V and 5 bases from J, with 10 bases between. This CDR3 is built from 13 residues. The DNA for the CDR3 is TGTGCCAGCAGCGCTCAATGGGGAGATACGCAGTATTTT. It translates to CASSAQWGDTQYF.

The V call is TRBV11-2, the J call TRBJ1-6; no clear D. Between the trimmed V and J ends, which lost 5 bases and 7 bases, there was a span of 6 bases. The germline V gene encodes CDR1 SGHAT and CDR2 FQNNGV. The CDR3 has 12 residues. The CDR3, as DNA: TGTGCCAGCAGCCTTCTAAATTCACCCCTCCACTTT. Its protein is CASSLLNSPLHF.

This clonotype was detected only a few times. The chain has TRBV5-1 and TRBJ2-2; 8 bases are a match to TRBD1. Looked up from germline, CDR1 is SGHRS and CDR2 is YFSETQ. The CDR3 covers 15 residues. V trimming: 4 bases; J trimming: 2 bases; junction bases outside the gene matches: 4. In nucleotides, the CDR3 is TGCGCCAGCAGCGTCGGACAGGGAAACACCGGGGAGCTGTTTTTT. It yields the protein CASSVGQGNTGELFF.

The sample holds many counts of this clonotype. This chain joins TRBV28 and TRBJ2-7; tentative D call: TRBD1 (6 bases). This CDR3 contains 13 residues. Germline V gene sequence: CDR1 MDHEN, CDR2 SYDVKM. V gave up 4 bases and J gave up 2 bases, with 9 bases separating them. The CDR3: CASSSGQPYEQYF. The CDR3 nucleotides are TGTGCCAGCAGTTCTGGACAGCCCTACGAGCAGTACTTC.

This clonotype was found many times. The CDR3 is CASSLPKRGGRENTIYF. CDR3 coding DNA: TGTGCCAGCAGCTTACCTAAGAGGGGGGGCAGGGAAAACACCATATATTTT. The rearrangement uses TRBV7-8 and TRBJ1-3, with D perhaps matching TRBD1 (6 bases). Germline V gene lookup returns CDR1 SGHVS and CDR2 FQNEAQ. This CDR3 is 17 amino acids long. The ends were cut back, 2 bases at V and 6 bases at J, with 20 bases in the middle.

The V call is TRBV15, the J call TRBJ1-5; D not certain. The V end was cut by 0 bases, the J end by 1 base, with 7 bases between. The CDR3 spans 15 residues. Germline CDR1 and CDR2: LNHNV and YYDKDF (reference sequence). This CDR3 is CATSRDSESNQPQHF. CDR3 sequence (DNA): TGTGCCACCAGCAGAGATAGTGAAAGCAATCAGCCCCAGCATTTT.

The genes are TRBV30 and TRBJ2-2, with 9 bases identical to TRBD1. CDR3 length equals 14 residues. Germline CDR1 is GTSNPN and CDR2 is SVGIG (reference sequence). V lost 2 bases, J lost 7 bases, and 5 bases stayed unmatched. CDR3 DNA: TGTGCCTGGAGTACGGGACAGGGAATCGGGGAGCTGTTTTTT. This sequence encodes CAWSTGQGIGELFF. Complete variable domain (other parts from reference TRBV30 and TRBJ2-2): SQTIHQWPATLVQPVGSPLSLECTVEGTSNPNLYWYRQAAGRGLQLLFYSVGIGQISSEVPQNLSASRPQDRQFILSSKKLLLSDSGFYLCAWSTGQGIGELFFGEGSRLTVL.

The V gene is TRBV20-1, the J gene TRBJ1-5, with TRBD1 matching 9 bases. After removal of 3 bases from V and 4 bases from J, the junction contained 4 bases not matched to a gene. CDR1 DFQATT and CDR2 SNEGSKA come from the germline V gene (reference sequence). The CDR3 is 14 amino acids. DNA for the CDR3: TGCAGTGCTAGCGGGACAGGGCCTAATCAGCCCCAGCATTTT. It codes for CSASGTGPNQPQHF.

CDR3 region: CAIIPQRSGNTIYF. CDR3 nucleotide sequence: TGTGCCATCATTCCGCAGCGCTCTGGAAACACCATATATTTT. This chain links TRBV10-3 with TRBJ1-3; D unresolved. CDR1 ENHRY and CDR2 SYGVKD come from the germline V gene. V was shortened by 7 bases and J by 0 bases, with 10 bases between the two germline ends. The CDR3 consists of 14 residues.

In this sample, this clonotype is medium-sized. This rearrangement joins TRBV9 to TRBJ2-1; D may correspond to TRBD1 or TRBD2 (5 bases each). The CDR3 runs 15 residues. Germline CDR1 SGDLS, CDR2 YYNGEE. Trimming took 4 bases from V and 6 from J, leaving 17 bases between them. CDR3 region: CASSLGTTRVNEQFF. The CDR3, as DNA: TGTGCCAGCAGCCTCGGGACCACTAGGGTCAATGAGCAGTTCTTC.

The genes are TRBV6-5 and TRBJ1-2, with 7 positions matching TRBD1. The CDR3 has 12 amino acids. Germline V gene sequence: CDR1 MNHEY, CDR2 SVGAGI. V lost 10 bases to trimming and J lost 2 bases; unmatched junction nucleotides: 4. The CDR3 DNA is TGTGCCACCAAGGACAGGAACTATGGCTACACCTTC. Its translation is CATKDRNYGYTF.

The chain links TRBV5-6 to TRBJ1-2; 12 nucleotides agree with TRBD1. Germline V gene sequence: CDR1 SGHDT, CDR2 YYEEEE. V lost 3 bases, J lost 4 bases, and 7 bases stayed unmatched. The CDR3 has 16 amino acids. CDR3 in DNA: TGTGCCAGCAGCTACGGGACAGGGGGCGCTGGCTATGGCTACACCTTC. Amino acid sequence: CASSYGTGGAGYGYTF.